The clone carrying this TCR beta chain appeared many times. Germline assignment: CDR1 KGHSH and CDR2 LQKENI. Trimming took 3 bases from V and 6 from J, leaving 15 bases between them. This CDR3 comprises 14 residues. The data are from a study of human T cells and chemical hapten exposure. Each CDR3 protein gets one entry after TCRdb re-called the RACE reads with MiXCR. The sample lists around 120,000 distinct CDR3 sequences, approximately 15% occurring once. Sample time point: pre-sensitization, week 0. Treatment of the sample: therapeutic diphenylcyclopropenone sensitization with weekly scalp DPC. This TCR was sampled from a woman under 30 with alopecia areata. Some clones in this sample may be carry-over from other donors' samples. Sequences were derived from whole blood, sampled in connection with sensitization to the hapten diphenylcyclopropenone (DPC). This sequence joins TRBV18 and TRBJ2-7, with D possibly TRBD1 on 5 matching bases. For the CDR3, the DNA is TGTGCCAGCTCACCCGACAGCTCCGTAAGCGAGCAGTACTTC. Translated: CASSPDSSVSEQYF.